Reported below is one T cell receptor (beta chain). Germline V gene lookup returns CDR1 SGDLS and CDR2 YYNGEE. The CDR3 is 16 amino acids. The trim removed 4 bases at V and 2 bases at J, leaving 9 bases unmatched. The entry originates in a study of blood T cell repertoires in COVID-19. About the research overall: The United States, Italy and Spain supplied acute and convalescent COVID-19 samples. PBMCs, B-cell-depleted T cells, or T cells were the source of the cDNA or gDNA that made up the material.

In the study's own analysis: Estimation of nucleated cell counts was performed using reference gene primer amplification. Libraries were prepared by immunoSEQ multiplex PCR; TCRdb keeps only in-frame clonotypes and omits some of them. Clone size and the V and J calls come from that table; the DNA yielded D and trimming. The sample yields 54,000 or so clones, 86% seen once. Sequencing was done on a sample of peripheral blood. The receptor's source is a woman aged 80 or older with acute or convalescent COVID-19. The chain recombines TRBV9 with TRBJ2-5; 9 bases align to TRBD1. This chain's CDR3 is CASSTQPGQGQETQYF. As DNA, the CDR3 is TGTGCCAGCAGCACCCAACCGGGACAGGGTCAAGAGACCCAGTACTTC.